These 31 T cell receptor beta chains were all obtained from the same sample, sequenced in a study of early T cells in non-severe SARS-CoV-2 infection. A single record per CDR3 protein comes from TCRdb applying MiXCR to the 5' RACE reads. Found here are about 68,000 distinct CDR3 sequences, roughly a tenth of them singletons; the top ten hold around 6.4%. Source material: whole blood. All receptors derive from an adult who was a healthcare worker with PCR-confirmed SARS-CoV-2 infection or an uninfected control (not recorded which).

This chain links TRBV10-3 with TRBJ2-1; D gene uncertain. Trimming took 3 bases from V and 8 from J, leaving 20 bases between them. The CDR3 spans 16 residues. Per germline, CDR1 ENHRY and CDR2 SYGVKD. This CDR3 is CAISDRFGGKLDEQFF. The CDR3 nucleotides read TGTGCCATCAGTGATAGATTTGGCGGTAAGCTCGATGAGCAGTTCTTC.

This clonotype showed up just a few times. This chain links TRBV29-1 with TRBJ1-2; no reliable D call. Germline V gene sequence: CDR1 SQVTM, CDR2 ANQGSEA. With 5 bases removed from V and 4 bases from J, the gap between germline ends came to 11 bases. This CDR3 is 12 amino acids long. CDR3 sequence (DNA): TGCAGCGTTTCAACGGACGCCTATGGCTACACCTTC. Protein: CSVSTDAYGYTF.

This clonotype showed up many times. This chain joins TRBV18 and TRBJ2-3; 7 positions agree with TRBD2. Looked up from germline, CDR1 is KGHSH and CDR2 is LQKENI. V gave up 4 bases and J gave up 5 bases; unmatched junction bases: 0. The CDR3 is 12 amino acids. DNA for the CDR3: TGTGCCAGCTCACTAGCGGGAGATACGCAGTATTTT. Amino acid sequence: CASSLAGDTQYF.

This chain uses TRBV18 with TRBJ2-5; 9 bases map to TRBD2. V lost 2 bases, J lost 0 bases, and 13 bases stayed unmatched. The CDR3 consists of 19 residues. Germline V gene lookup returns CDR1 KGHSH and CDR2 LQKENI. The CDR3 coding sequence is TGTGCCAGCTCACCAATCCGGCCTAGCGGGAAAGCGTACCAAGAGACCCAGTACTTC. Translating it yields CASSPIRPSGKAYQETQYF.

This chain connects TRBV6-1 to TRBJ2-7; 8 bases agree with TRBD1. CDR1 MNHNS and CDR2 SASEGT come from the germline V gene. This CDR3 is built from 14 residues. V lost 7 bases to trimming and J lost 1 base; unmatched junction nucleotides: 6. CDR3 nucleotides: TGTGCCAGCACACGGACAGGGACATCCTACGAGCAGTACTTC. It translates to CASTRTGTSYEQYF.

This clonotype was found many times. V usage is TRBV24-1 and J usage is TRBJ2-2; maybe TRBD1 (6 bases). The CDR3 covers 16 residues. V lost 9 bases, J lost 2 bases, and 18 bases lay in between. Germline CDR1 KGHDR, CDR2 SFDVKD. CDR3: CATANAGTTNTGELFF. The CDR3 region has the DNA TGTGCCACCGCCAACGCCGGGACAACTAACACCGGGGAGCTGTTTTTT.

At least ten counts were recorded for this clonotype. The genes are TRBV7-8 and TRBJ2-1, with 7 bases identical to TRBD2. The CDR3 contains 15 residues. The trim removed 3 bases at V and 2 bases at J, leaving 4 bases unmatched. In germline, CDR1 is SGHVS, CDR2 FQNEAQ. The CDR3 protein is CASSFGLVPYNEQFF. Here the CDR3 DNA reads TGTGCCAGCAGCTTCGGACTAGTTCCCTACAATGAGCAGTTCTTC.

This clonotype was seen only a few times. The J gene is TRBJ1-2, the V gene TRBV6-2 or TRBV6-3; D is possibly TRBD1 (6 bases). CDR3 length equals 14 residues. Germline lookup yields CDR1 MNHEY and CDR2 SVGEGT. V dropped 8 bases and J dropped 0 bases, with 13 bases sitting between them. CDR3 protein: CASPSGQPNYGYTF. CDR3 in DNA: TGTGCCAGCCCCTCCGGACAGCCTAACTATGGCTACACCTTC.

This clonotype was observed a few times. This chain joins TRBV7-9 and TRBJ2-4; D may correspond to TRBD1 or TRBD2 (5 bases each). Trimming cost V 3 bases and J 5 bases, with 8 bases left between them. CDR3 size: 13 residues. The germline gives CDR1 SEHNR, CDR2 FQNEAQ (reference sequence). CDR3 nucleotides: TGTGCCAGCAGCTTCGGGGCTGAAAACATTCAGTACTTC. It codes for CASSFGAENIQYF.

The V gene is TRBV30, the J gene TRBJ2-4; 12 bases map to TRBD2. The V gene end was trimmed by 8 bases and the J gene end by 6 bases; junction bases not matched to a gene: 2. From germline, CDR1 is GTSNPN and CDR2 SVGIG (reference sequence). This CDR3 is built from 12 residues. As DNA, the CDR3 is TGTGCCCTAGCGGGAGGGGTAAACATTCAGTACTTC. This sequence encodes CALAGGVNIQYF.

The chain uses TRBV19 and TRBJ2-5; D gene uncertain. CDR1 and CDR2 from the germline V gene are LNHDA and SQIVND (reference sequence). Between the trimmed V and J ends, which lost 5 bases and 5 bases, there was a span of 9 bases. The CDR3 is 12 amino acids. CDR3 region: CASSPGRETQYF. CDR3 nucleotides: TGTGCCAGTAGTCCTGGACGGGAGACCCAGTACTTC.

CDR3 coding DNA: TGTGCCAGCAGTGCGCAATGGGAGGGTACCGGGGAGCTGTTTTTT. It translates to CASSAQWEGTGELFF. The V and J genes are TRBV2 and TRBJ2-2; TRBD2 aligns across 7 bases. With V trimmed by 4 bases and J by 5 bases, 7 bases remained unmatched. The germline V gene encodes CDR1 SNHLY and CDR2 FYNNEI. CDR3 size: 15 residues.

The chain has TRBV28 and TRBJ1-1; 7 bases fit TRBD1. V was clipped by 6 bases and J by 2 bases; unmatched bases: 6. Germline values: CDR1 MDHEN, CDR2 SYDVKM. The CDR3 covers 14 residues. The CDR3 loop reads CASSLGQVNTEAFF. The CDR3 DNA follows: TGTGCCAGCAGCCTCGGACAGGTTAACACTGAAGCTTTCTTT.

J is TRBJ2-7 and V is TRBV4-1; D gene ambiguous. Trimming took 0 bases from V and 2 from J, leaving 11 bases between them. CDR3 length equals 15 residues. Per the germline V gene, CDR1 is MGHRA and CDR2 is YSYEKL. The CDR3: CASSQERGGTYEQYF. The CDR3 region has the DNA TGCGCCAGCAGCCAAGAACGAGGCGGCACCTACGAGCAGTACTTC.

The J gene is TRBJ1-3, the V gene TRBV7-8; unclear D gene. Germline CDR1 reads SGHVS; CDR2 reads FQNEAQ. The V and J ends lost 5 bases and 4 bases respectively, with 18 bases between them. CDR3 length equals 16 residues. CDR3 protein: CASSPTGATRGNTIYF. The CDR3 nucleotides are TGTGCCAGCAGCCCGACTGGCGCGACGAGGGGAAACACCATATATTTT.

The V call is TRBV4-3, the J call TRBJ2-3, with a tentative D call TRBD2 (5 bases). The V and J ends lost 0 bases and 7 bases respectively, with 20 bases between them. CDR3 length equals 17 residues. Germline lookup yields CDR1 LGHNA and CDR2 YSLEER. CDR3 coding DNA: TGCGCCAGCAGCCAAGATCGGTCTCGAGCGCTCGGGAATACGCAGTATTTT. This codes for CASSQDRSRALGNTQYF.

The CDR3 region has the DNA TGTGCCAGCGCGTCCCCAACAGGGCCCTCCTACAATGAGCAGTTCTTC. Amino acid sequence: CASASPTGPSYNEQFF. V is TRBV5-6 and J is TRBJ2-1, with D possibly TRBD1 on 6 matching bases. The germline V and J ends were trimmed by 7 bases and 0 bases, with 17 bases remaining between them. The CDR3 spans 16 residues. The V gene's germline CDR1 is SGHDT and CDR2 YYEEEE.

The sample holds many counts of this clonotype. The chain has TRBV28 and TRBJ1-3; 7 bases are shared with TRBD1. The CDR3 covers 15 residues. Germline loops: CDR1 MDHEN, CDR2 SYDVKM. Trimming at V came to 6 bases and at J to 1 base, leaving 6 bases not matched to a gene. Written as DNA, the CDR3 is TGTGCCAGCAGAAAGGGACAGTTGTCTGGAAACACCATATATTTT. Its protein product is CASRKGQLSGNTIYF. Based on the CDR3 plus reference TRBV28 and TRBJ1-3, the full variable domain is DVKVTQSSRYLVKRTGEKVFLECVQDMDHENMFWYRQDPGLGLRLIYFSYDVKMKEKGDIPEGYSVSREKKERFSLILESASTNQTSMYLCASRKGQLSGNTIYFGEGSWLTVV.

The gene calls are TRBV4-1 and TRBJ2-2; the D is unclear. V lost 0 bases and J 7 bases, leaving 9 bases between the germline ends. CDR3 length: 14 amino acids. The V gene's germline CDR1 is MGHRA and CDR2 YSYEKL. CDR3 DNA: TGCGCCAGCAGCCAAGATGAGGTAATCGGGGAGCTGTTTTTT. Its translation is CASSQDEVIGELFF.

As DNA, the CDR3 is TGCGCCAGCAGCCAGGGTGGACTAGCGGGACGGCAGGACGAGCAGTACTTC. As protein: CASSQGGLAGRQDEQYF. The chain combines TRBV4-1 with TRBJ2-7, with 12 bases aligning to TRBD2. This CDR3 contains 17 residues. Losses at the gene ends were 3 bases for V and 5 bases for J; bases not matched to a gene: 11. The germline V gene has CDR1 MGHRA and CDR2 YSYEKL.

This clonotype occurred a few times. The chain joins TRBV5-1 to TRBJ2-6; D uncertain. Germline assignment: CDR1 SGHRS and CDR2 YFSETQ. CDR3 size: 14 residues. V lost 7 bases and J 0 bases, leaving 8 bases between the germline ends. CDR3 loop: CASGDRSGANVLTF. The CDR3 coding sequence is TGCGCCAGCGGGGATCGCTCTGGGGCCAACGTCCTGACTTTC.

Only a few counts were recorded for this clonotype. J is TRBJ2-2 and V is TRBV7-9; no definite D call. V was pared by 10 bases and J by 6 bases, with 6 bases between. The CDR3 extends over 10 amino acids. Germline-derived CDR1 and CDR2 are SEHNR and FQNEAQ (reference sequence). The CDR3: CATFPGELFF. For the CDR3, the DNA is TGTGCCACTTTTCCCGGGGAGCTGTTTTTT.

This clonotype was picked up a small number of times. The chain couples TRBV5-6 to TRBJ2-5, with 9 bases matching TRBD1. CDR3 length equals 15 residues. Germline V gives CDR1 SGHDT, CDR2 YYEEEE. V shed 0 bases and J 2 bases; nucleotides not matched to a gene: 2. CDR3 amino acids: CASSLGQGVQETQYF. CDR3 DNA: TGTGCCAGCAGCTTGGGACAGGGGGTGCAAGAGACCCAGTACTTC.

This clonotype was detected only a few times. Compared with germline, one end of the junction differs, possibly owing to a read error. The chain recombines TRBV2 with TRBJ1-2; possibly TRBD1 for D (5 bases). The CDR3 runs to 15 residues. CDR1 is SNHLY and CDR2 is FYNNEI in the germline V gene. The CDR3 DNA reads TGTGCCAGCACTGAAAGACAGATGAATCTCTATGGCTACACCTTC. Amino acids: CASTERQMNLYGYTF.

This clonotype was recorded a few times. V usage is TRBV18 and J usage is TRBJ2-1, with TRBD1 identical over 8 bases. Germline CDR1 and CDR2: KGHSH and LQKENI. Trimming at V came to 3 bases and at J to 9 bases, leaving 10 bases not matched to a gene. The CDR3 has 15 residues. CDR3 protein: CASSPPGQVGSEQFF. The CDR3 DNA is TGTGCCAGCTCACCCCCGGGACAGGTCGGAAGTGAGCAGTTCTTC.

This chain connects TRBV5-5 to TRBJ2-7, with TRBD2 identical over 8 bases. The V gene's germline CDR1 is SGHKS and CDR2 YYEKEE (reference sequence). Trimming removed 4 bases from V and 5 bases from J; junction bases left unmatched: 11. This CDR3 has 15 amino acids. The CDR3 DNA is TGTGCCAGCAGCGTGAAACTAGCGGAAAAAAACGAGCAGTACTTC. Translated: CASSVKLAEKNEQYF.

This rearrangement joins TRBV20-1 to TRBJ2-3, with D maybe TRBD1 (5 bases). V was pared by 4 bases and J by 4 bases, with 12 bases between. Germline assignment: CDR1 DFQATT and CDR2 SNEGSKA (reference sequence). The CDR3 consists of 13 residues. The CDR3 protein is CSATDSLSDTQYF. Written as DNA, the CDR3 is TGCAGTGCTACTGACAGCTTATCAGATACGCAGTATTTT.

The J gene is TRBJ1-6, the V gene TRBV18; perhaps TRBD1 as D (5 bases). The CDR3 runs to 15 residues. CDR1 and CDR2 from the germline V gene are KGHSH and LQKENI. V lost 2 bases and J 5 bases, leaving 10 bases between the germline ends. CDR3 bases: TGTGCCAGCTCACCAGGGGCTGCGGATAATTCACCCCTCCACTTT. It codes for CASSPGAADNSPLHF.

This CDR3 reads CASSHRTFEQYF. The CDR3 nucleotides read TGTGCCAGCAGCCACCGAACGTTCGAGCAGTACTTC. The chain is built from TRBV3-1 and TRBJ2-7; D unresolved. V was cut by 3 bases and J by 6 bases, with 9 bases left in between. The CDR3 consists of 12 residues. Per the germline V gene, CDR1 is LGHDT and CDR2 is YNNKEL (reference sequence).

V usage is TRBV10-3 and J usage is TRBJ2-1; D might be TRBD2 (7 bases). Trimming took 4 bases from V and 0 from J, leaving 16 bases between them. Per germline, CDR1 ENHRY and CDR2 SYGVKD. The CDR3 runs 17 residues. CDR3: CAISAGGGTSSYNEQFF. The DNA of the CDR3 is TGTGCCATCAGTGCGGGGGGCGGAACAAGCTCCTACAATGAGCAGTTCTTC.

This clonotype appeared many times. The rearrangement links TRBV30 to TRBJ2-5; D remains unclear. Trimming cost V 2 bases and J 2 bases, with 9 bases left between them. CDR3 length equals 13 residues. The V gene's germline CDR1 is GTSNPN and CDR2 SVGIG (reference sequence). CDR3 sequence reads: CAWSLGFQETQYF. CDR3 coding DNA: TGTGCCTGGAGTCTCGGATTTCAAGAGACCCAGTACTTC.